These 10 T cell receptor beta chains were sequenced from one sample in a study of blood T cell repertoires in COVID-19. Clones were read by immunoSEQ multiplex PCR, and TCRdb kept only the in-frame ones, dropping some. The data show about 240,000 clones, about 90% seen once. Sequences were obtained from peripheral blood. The origin of the receptors is a man between 60 and 70 years old who had recovered from COVID-19.

About this clone: Relative to the germline gene, one junction end is altered; a read error may explain this. The chain combines TRBV10-3 with TRBJ1-1; tentatively, D is TRBD1 (5 bases). Looked up from germline, CDR1 is ENHRY and CDR2 is SYGVKD. The CDR3 sequence is 16 residues long. CDR3 in amino acids: CAIRTFLPAGNIEAFF. CDR3 in DNA: TGTGCCATCAGGACCTTTTTGCCAGCAGGGAACATTGAAGCTTTCTTT.

The V and J genes are TRBV5-1 and TRBJ1-2, with TRBD1 as a possible D gene (5 bases). Per the germline V gene, CDR1 is SGHRS and CDR2 is YFSETQ. V was pared by 7 bases and J by 3 bases, with 19 bases between. This CDR3 comprises 15 residues. The CDR3 nucleotides read TGCGCCAGCTCTTTGGGCGGGGCGCAGGACTATGGCTACACCTTC. It codes for CASSLGGAQDYGYTF.

This chain connects TRBV25-1 to TRBJ1-5; TRBD1 matches at 7 bases. CDR3 length: 15 amino acids. The J segment lost 0 bases and the V segment lost 7 bases, leaving 6 bases of the junction unmatched. The germline CDR1 and CDR2 sequences are MGHDK and SYGVNS. The CDR3 reads CASTPGTDSNQPQHF. The CDR3 DNA is TGTGCCAGCACCCCCGGGACAGATAGCAATCAGCCCCAGCATTTT.

This clone showed up just once. The chain employs TRBV6-5 and TRBJ1-5; D is undetermined. The CDR3 runs to 11 residues. V was cut by 6 bases and J by 6 bases, with 6 bases left in between. Germline CDR1 reads MNHEY; CDR2 reads SVGAGI. The CDR3 DNA follows: TGTGCCAGCAGCCTCGGTCAGCCCCAGCATTTT. Amino acids: CASSLGQPQHF.

The chain couples TRBV15 to TRBJ1-1; a possible D gene is TRBD1 (5 bases). Germline assignment: CDR1 LNHNV and CDR2 YYDKDF (reference sequence). V lost 1 base and J 2 bases, leaving 14 bases between the germline ends. The CDR3 sequence is 16 residues long. The CDR3 nucleotides are TGTGCCACCAGCAGAGTCCAGGGTAGTTTAAACACTGAAGCTTTCTTT. Translating it yields CATSRVQGSLNTEAFF.

This clone was detected a few times. The chain is built from TRBV4-1 and TRBJ2-2; D not resolved. Per germline, CDR1 MGHRA and CDR2 YSYEKL. The ends were cut back, 2 bases at V and 1 base at J, with 2 bases in the middle. The CDR3 sequence is 13 residues long. CDR3 residues: CASSQRNTGELFF. The CDR3 nucleotides read TGCGCCAGCAGCCAACGGAACACCGGGGAGCTGTTTTTT.

CDR3 sequence reads: CASSLLQGAGAEQYV. DNA of the CDR3: TGTGCCAGCAGCTTATTGCAAGGGGCCGGAGCCGAGCAGTACGTC. This chain uses TRBV11-2 with TRBJ2-7; TRBD1 is a possible D gene (5 bases). Germline V gene data show CDR1 as SGHAT and CDR2 as FQNNGV. V lost 2 bases and J lost 6, with 17 bases in between. The CDR3 is 15 residues long.

The chain couples TRBV3-1 (or the pseudogene TRBV3-2) to TRBJ1-6; unclear D gene. The CDR3 has 16 residues. Germline V CDR1 and CDR2: LGHDT, YNNKEL (reference sequence). Trimming pared 4 bases from V and 0 bases from J, leaving 10 bases between. CDR3 bases: TGTGCCAGCAGCCTCGCACTGAGCTCCTATAATTCACCCCTCCACTTT. It codes for CASSLALSSYNSPLHF.

J is TRBJ2-7 and V is TRBV11-2; 7 bases match TRBD1. CDR1 and CDR2 (germline): SGHAT, FQNNGV. The CDR3 has 13 residues. V lost 5 bases and J lost 3; bases outside the gene matches: 4. The CDR3, as DNA: TGTGCCAGCAGCACGGGACAGAGCTACGAGCAGTACGTC. Translated: CASSTGQSYEQYV.

This clone appeared a few times. The chain couples TRBV4-1 to TRBJ1-4; 7 nucleotides align to TRBD1. The CDR3 is 15 amino acids. Trimming at V came to 1 base and at J to 8 bases, leaving 7 bases not matched to a gene. The germline CDR1 and CDR2 sequences are MGHRA and YSYEKL. For the CDR3, the DNA is TGCGCCAGCAGCCAAGTGGGGACAGTTAGAGAAAAACTGTTTTTT. Translating gives CASSQVGTVREKLFF.